The 20 T cell receptor beta chains presented below share a single source sample, sequenced in a study of regulatory T cells in long-lasting Graves disease. Time point meaning: persistent/refractory GD, antithyroid drugs over 5 years with positive TRAb. PBMC-derived RNA was used for the TCR library. CDR3-region Arm-PCR and iRepertoire HTBI primers produced the TCR beta libraries. TCRdb re-called the multiplex PCR reads through MiXCR, storing one row per CDR3 protein. This table has 600,000 to 800,000 distinct CDR3 sequences, 25% to 35% appearing once. Here the sequenced sample was peripheral blood mononuclear cells (PBMCs), taken when the disease was refractory, from a patient treated with antithyroid drugs. The receptor source for this set is a female donor with Graves disease.

This clonotype was seen a few times. The chain uses TRBV9 and TRBJ1-5; 9 bases are shared with TRBD1. Germline V gene lookup returns CDR1 SGDLS and CDR2 YYNGEE. J lost 3 bases, V lost 3 bases, and 4 bases had no gene match. The CDR3 runs to 15 residues. The CDR3 loop reads CASSEWDRVNQPQHF. CDR3 sequence (DNA): TGTGCCAGCAGCGAATGGGACAGGGTCAATCAGCCCCAGCATTTT. Full variable domain (remainder filled in from reference TRBV9 and TRBJ1-5): DSGVTQTPKHLITATGQRVTLRCSPRSGDLSVYWYQQSLDQGLQFLIQYYNGEERAKGNILERFSAQQFPDLHSELNLSSLELGDSALYFCASSEWDRVNQPQHFGDGTRLSIL.

This clonotype came up a few times. The chain has TRBV5-1 and TRBJ2-7, with D unresolved. V lost 5 bases and J 4 bases, leaving 10 bases between the germline ends. The germline V gene encodes CDR1 SGHRS and CDR2 YFSETQ. This CDR3 has 12 amino acids. The CDR3, as DNA: TGCGCCAGCAGTTATGTTTGGTACGAGCAGTACTTC. As protein: CASSYVWYEQYF. The full variable domain, completed using reference TRBV5-1 and TRBJ2-7, is KAGVTQTPRYLIKTRGQQVTLSCSPISGHRSVSWYQQTPGQGLQFLFEYFSETQRNKGNFPGRFSGRQFSNSRSEMNVSTLELGDSALYLCASSYVWYEQYFGPGTRLTVT.

This rearrangement joins TRBV7-3 to TRBJ2-7; 10 nucleotides align to TRBD2. The CDR3 sequence is 16 residues long. The trim removed 5 bases at V and 4 bases at J, leaving 11 bases unmatched. The germline V gene has CDR1 SGHTA and CDR2 FQGTGA. The CDR3 reads CASSPSGTSDSYEQYF. DNA of the CDR3: TGTGCCAGCAGCCCCTCCGGGACTAGCGATTCATACGAGCAGTACTTC.

The V gene is TRBV29-1, the J gene TRBJ1-4; TRBD1 is a possible D gene (5 bases). The CDR3 runs to 13 residues. The V end lost 2 bases, the J end lost 6 bases, and 10 bases lay between the germline ends. The germline gives CDR1 SQVTM, CDR2 ANQGSEA. Here the CDR3 DNA reads TGCAGCGTTGAACTGGGGGTCGATGAAAAACTGTTTTTT. Protein: CSVELGVDEKLFF.

A note on this clonotype: At one end the junction does not follow the germline gene, possibly because of a read error. The chain links TRBV24-1 to TRBJ2-5; D possibly corresponds to TRBD2 (6 bases). The CDR3 sequence is 11 residues long. CDR1 KGHDR and CDR2 SFDVKD come from the germline V gene. The DNA for the CDR3 is TGTGCCACCAGTTGGGGGGAGACCCAGTGCTTC. Its translation: CATSWGETQCF.

The CDR3 sequence: CASEGASNTEAFF. The DNA for the CDR3 is TGTGCCAGTGAGGGGGCTTCGAACACTGAAGCTTTCTTT. The gene calls are TRBV6-2 or TRBV6-3 and TRBJ1-1; 7 positions match TRBD1. CDR1 is MNHEY, CDR2 SVGEGT, per germline. The V segment lost 9 bases and the J segment 1 base; nucleotides outside the gene matches: 5. The CDR3 is 13 residues long.

This chain links TRBV5-1 with TRBJ2-7, with 8 bases fitting TRBD1. The CDR3 is made up of 15 amino acids. J was trimmed by 5 bases and V by 4 bases; bases with no gene match: 11. Germline CDR1 and CDR2: SGHRS and YFSETQ. The CDR3: CASSHRGTGFDEQYF. In DNA form, the CDR3 reads TGCGCCAGCAGCCATCGTGGGACAGGCTTCGACGAGCAGTACTTC. Full variable domain (outside the CDR3, taken from reference TRBV5-1 and TRBJ2-7): KAGVTQTPRYLIKTRGQQVTLSCSPISGHRSVSWYQQTPGQGLQFLFEYFSETQRNKGNFPGRFSGRQFSNSRSEMNVSTLELGDSALYLCASSHRGTGFDEQYFGPGTRLTVT.

The chain links TRBV3-1 to TRBJ2-5; no reliable D call. Germline V CDR1 and CDR2: LGHDT, YNNKEL (reference sequence). This CDR3 is 16 amino acids long. V was cut by 1 base and J by 0 bases, with 12 bases left in between. Here the CDR3 reads CASSQVGRPDQETQYF. Written as DNA, the CDR3 is TGTGCCAGCAGCCAAGTCGGCAGGCCGGACCAAGAGACCCAGTACTTC.

V is TRBV7-6 and J is TRBJ1-5; TRBD1 might be the D (5 bases). The CDR3 extends over 14 amino acids. Looked up from germline, CDR1 is SGHVS and CDR2 is FNYEAQ. V was pared by 1 base and J by 7 bases, with 11 bases between. CDR3 nucleotides: TGTGCCAGCAGCTTAGATGCAGGGAGGCAGCCCCAGCATTTT. This gives the protein CASSLDAGRQPQHF.

This clonotype showed up many times. This rearrangement joins TRBV10-3 to TRBJ1-3, with no clear D. The CDR3 runs to 13 residues. V was pared by 7 bases and J by 0 bases, with 7 bases between. Germline V gene sequence: CDR1 ENHRY, CDR2 SYGVKD. CDR3 protein: CAIMQNSGNTIYF. In DNA, the CDR3 is TGTGCCATCATGCAAAACTCTGGAAACACCATATATTTT.

V and J are TRBV2 and TRBJ2-2, with D hard to call. This CDR3 contains 15 residues. Trimming took 2 bases from V and 1 from J, leaving 8 bases between them. Per germline, CDR1 SNHLY and CDR2 FYNNEI. CDR3 nucleotides: TGTGCCAGCAGTGAACGGCCGAGGAACACCGGGGAGCTGTTTTTT. It codes for CASSERPRNTGELFF.

This clonotype has a handful of counts. This chain links TRBV19 with TRBJ1-4, with D maybe TRBD1 (5 bases). V lost 5 bases and J 7 bases, leaving 14 bases between the germline ends. CDR3 length equals 14 residues. Germline values: CDR1 LNHDA, CDR2 SQIVND (reference sequence). The chain's CDR3 is CASSAGGTGEKLFF. In DNA, the CDR3 is TGTGCCAGTAGTGCCGGTGGGACTGGTGAAAAACTGTTTTTT.

This clonotype was detected a few times. The chain has TRBV11-2 and TRBJ2-5; TRBD2 agrees at 11 bases. Unmatched junction bases numbered 3, after V lost 0 bases and J lost 6 bases. The CDR3 runs to 15 residues. Germline V gives CDR1 SGHAT, CDR2 FQNNGV. DNA for the CDR3: TGTGCCAGCAGCTTAGATAGCGGGAGGGTGCAGACCCAGTACTTC. Translating gives CASSLDSGRVQTQYF.

This clonotype was seen a few times. The chain employs TRBV30 and TRBJ1-2, with 8 bases aligning to TRBD1. The CDR3 is made up of 13 amino acids. Germline lookup yields CDR1 GTSNPN and CDR2 SVGIG (reference sequence). The junction had 8 bases not matched to a gene; V was cut back by 6 bases and J by 5 bases. CDR3 region: CACQGARIYGYTF. CDR3 bases: TGTGCCTGCCAGGGGGCGCGAATATATGGCTACACCTTC.

The chain couples TRBV12-3 or TRBV12-4 to TRBJ2-5; 9 bases match TRBD2. This CDR3 is 14 amino acids long. Trimming took 6 bases from V and 5 from J; bases not matched to a gene: 7. The CDR3 sequence is CASRSSGRGETQYF. The DNA of the CDR3 is TGTGCCAGCAGAAGTAGCGGGAGAGGGGAGACCCAGTACTTC.

This clonotype occurred a few times. The chain is built from TRBV20-1 and TRBJ1-2; D uncertain. Trimming left V 3 bases short and J 4 bases short, with 9 bases between. The CDR3 spans 12 residues. Looked up from germline, CDR1 is DFQATT and CDR2 is SNEGSKA (reference sequence). The DNA for the CDR3 is TGCAGTGCTAGCCCTACCCCCTATGGCTACACCTTC. Translated: CSASPTPYGYTF.

This chain links TRBV12-3 or TRBV12-4 with TRBJ1-5; D remains ambiguous. The CDR3 contains 12 residues. V lost 6 bases to trimming and J lost 3 bases, with 6 bases between them. In DNA form, the CDR3 reads TGTGCCAGCAGCGTCCCCAATCAGCCCCAGCATTTT. Encoded protein: CASSVPNQPQHF.

The chain employs TRBV11-2 and TRBJ2-1; D is unclear. This CDR3 comprises 12 residues. Germline V gene data show CDR1 as SGHAT and CDR2 as FQNNGV. V was trimmed by 5 bases and J by 6 bases, leaving 8 bases between them. CDR3 sequence (DNA): TGTGCCAGCAGCACCTCCCGCAATGAGCAGTTCTTC. Translating it yields CASSTSRNEQFF.

This clonotype was seen only once. This chain connects TRBV6-2 or TRBV6-3 to TRBJ1-2; 9 bases match TRBD1. The CDR3 is 15 amino acids. Germline CDR1 and CDR2: MNHEY and SVGEGT. V dropped 7 bases and J dropped 2; count of bases not matched to a gene: 8. The CDR3 here is CASTQGQGPNYGYTF. The CDR3 nucleotides read TGTGCCAGCACCCAAGGACAGGGGCCCAACTATGGCTACACCTTC.

This clonotype was counted only a few times. This chain links TRBV7-9 with TRBJ1-5; a possible D gene is TRBD1 (6 bases). CDR1 and CDR2 (germline): SEHNR, FQNEAQ (reference sequence). V gave up 6 bases and J gave up 4 bases, with 16 bases separating them. CDR3 size: 15 residues. DNA of the CDR3: TGTGCCAGCAGTAATCGGGACATAACGAATCAGCCCCAGCATTTT. Its protein product is CASSNRDITNQPQHF.